One T cell receptor beta chain is described in this entry. Its target is unknown. Primers: 60 Vbeta forward and 13 Jbeta reverse. Produced via immunoSEQ multiplex PCR; TCRdb's table is partial and in-frame only. The sample shows 110,000 or so clones, 60% to 80% of them seen only once. This entry is derived from a study of cytomegalovirus exposure and HLA in healthy donors. Notes on the study in general: Most TCR sequences were seen very rarely across donors, but some public TCRs occurred in many. Approximately 160 TCR beta chains were listed as cytomegalovirus-associated. Among TCR beta chains of equal frequency, HLA-associated ones were more clonally expanded in a later analysis. Accurate prediction of most subjects' HLA-A and HLA-B alleles from TCR beta sequences was reported.

V lost 4 bases and J lost 6; bases outside the gene matches: 12. Germline CDR1 SGDLS, CDR2 YYNGEE. The CDR3 sequence is 16 residues long. The TCR sequence derives from a man younger than 45 in good health and CMV-seronegative. Sequenced input: PBMCs. The V and J genes are TRBV9 and TRBJ2-3; 9 bases match TRBD1. The CDR3 protein is CASSPFGGTGWDTQYF. CDR3 coding DNA: TGTGCCAGCAGCCCCTTTGGCGGGACAGGGTGGGATACGCAGTATTTT. Supplemented by reference TRBV9 and TRBJ2-3, the full variable domain reads DSGVTQTPKHLITATGQRVTLRCSPRSGDLSVYWYQQSLDQGLQFLIQYYNGEERAKGNILERFSAQQFPDLHSELNLSSLELGDSALYFCASSPFGGTGWDTQYFGPGTRLTVL.